Sequencing of this T cell receptor (beta chain) was carried out in a study of blood T cell repertoires in COVID-19. V gave up 4 bases and J gave up 7 bases, with 11 bases separating them. The germline CDR1 and CDR2 sequences are MNHEY and SVGAGI. This CDR3 has 14 residues. Adults between roughly 18 and 90 years of age took part from 20 to 25 US areas. The method was immunoSEQ multiplex PCR; TCRdb's version includes in-frame clones alone and lacks a portion of them. The sample shows 200,000 or so clones, approximately 83% of them seen only once. The chain recombines TRBV6-5 with TRBJ1-6; D unresolved. The sample consisted of PBMCs or T cells enriched from blood (not recorded which). The clonotype originates from a woman aged 40 to 55 with acute COVID-19. CDR3 DNA sequence: TGTGCCAGCAGTTTGCAGGAAGGAAATTCACCCCTCCACTTT. Translation gives CASSLQEGNSPLHF.